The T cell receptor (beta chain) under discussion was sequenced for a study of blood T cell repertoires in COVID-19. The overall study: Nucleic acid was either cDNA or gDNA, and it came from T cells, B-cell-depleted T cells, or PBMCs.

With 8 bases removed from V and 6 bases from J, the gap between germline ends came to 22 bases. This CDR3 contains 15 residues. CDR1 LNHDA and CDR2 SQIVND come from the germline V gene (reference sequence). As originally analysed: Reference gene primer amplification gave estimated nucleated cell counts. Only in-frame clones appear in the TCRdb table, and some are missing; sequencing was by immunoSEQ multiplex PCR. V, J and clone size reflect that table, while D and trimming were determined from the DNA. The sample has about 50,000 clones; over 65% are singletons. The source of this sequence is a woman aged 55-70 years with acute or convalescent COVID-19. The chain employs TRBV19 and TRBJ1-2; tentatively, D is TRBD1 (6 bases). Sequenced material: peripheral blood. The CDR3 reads CASRDRDKVVDGYTF. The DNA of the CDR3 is TGTGCCAGTCGGGACCGGGACAAAGTTGTGGATGGCTACACCTTC.